The next 4 T cell receptor beta chains were all read from a single sample in a study of T cells in Graves' hyperthyroidism and ophthalmopathy. Template material for amplifying TCR beta CDR3 regions consisted of RNA transcripts. The HTBI primer set drove a first-round RT-PCR of the TCR CDR3. TCRdb called the multiplex PCR reads again in MiXCR, with one record for every CDR3 protein. The repertoire holds about 400,000 distinct CDR3 sequences, with about 15% as singletons. The material sequenced was blood. Receptors were obtained from a woman in her 30s with Graves' ophthalmopathy.

In this sample, this clonotype turned up many times. The chain employs TRBV7-3 and TRBJ2-6; 9 bases map to TRBD1. Per germline, CDR1 SGHTA and CDR2 FQGTGA. This CDR3 has 19 residues. Trimming cost V 1 base and J 4 bases; bases outside gene matches: 11. The CDR3 coding sequence is TGTGCCAGCAGCTTAAGGCGTCCCGGGACAGGGTCCGGGGCCAACGTCCTGACTTTC. Protein product: CASSLRRPGTGSGANVLTF.

V usage is TRBV20-1 and J usage is TRBJ2-2; D unclear. The CDR3 is 14 residues long. V gave up 1 base and J gave up 3 bases, with 9 bases separating them. The germline V gene encodes CDR1 DFQATT and CDR2 SNEGSKA (reference sequence). Written as DNA, the CDR3 is TGCAGTGCTAGAGGCGCGATATACACCGGGGAGCTGTTTTTT. Its protein product is CSARGAIYTGELFF.

This clonotype was counted at least ten times. The chain uses TRBV7-3 and TRBJ1-6; D perhaps matches TRBD1 (6 bases). Trimming cost V 5 bases and J 7 bases, with 15 bases left between them. The CDR3 runs to 15 residues. The germline V gene encodes CDR1 SGHTA and CDR2 FQGTGA. CDR3 sequence reads: CASSPAGGPNSPLHF. DNA for the CDR3: TGTGCCAGCAGCCCGGCGGGGGGGCCAAATTCACCCCTCCACTTT.

This clonotype was found many times. V usage is TRBV11-3 and J usage is TRBJ2-7; 10 nucleotides line up with TRBD1. Germline V gene sequence: CDR1 SGHNT, CDR2 YENEEA. V dropped 7 bases and J dropped 4; count of bases not matched to a gene: 10. This CDR3 contains 15 residues. The CDR3 here is CASTPGQGGKYEQYF. The CDR3, as DNA: TGTGCCAGCACCCCCGGACAGGGGGGAAAGTACGAGCAGTACTTC.